The rows below give T cell receptor beta chains drawn from one sample of a study of T cell responses to AZD1222 COVID-19 vaccine. Using immunoSEQ multiplex PCR, the repertoire was profiled, and TCRdb retains in-frame clones only, with some absent. Seen here are some 150,000 clones, roughly 90% observed once, and the top ten hold 15% to 20%. Sequencing used peripheral blood, obtained on day 0 of AZD1222 vaccination. These TCRs come from an adult in good health. Both conserved end residues are part of each CDR3. Fields, in order: J gene, clone size, D gene, V gene, CDR3 protein, CDR3 DNA. A D gene is named only where the DNA matches it firmly. A row's size may be missing; if present it is once, few, many or a size class.

J gene: TRBJ2-7
clone size: .
D gene: TRBD2
V gene: TRBV18
CDR3 protein: CASSPRTSRDEQYF
CDR3 DNA: TGTGCCAGCTCACCAAGGACTAGTAGGGACGAGCAGTACTTC

J gene: TRBJ1-1
clone size: .
D gene: .
V gene: TRBV11-2
CDR3 protein: CASSLSGKTEAFF
CDR3 DNA: TGTGCCAGCAGCTTATCGGGGAAAACTGAAGCTTTCTTT

J gene: TRBJ1-6
clone size: .
D gene: TRBD1
V gene: TRBV7-6
CDR3 protein: CASSRTGQPNTSPLHF
CDR3 DNA: TGTGCCAGCAGCCGAACGGGACAGCCTAATACTTCACCCCTCCACTTT

J gene: TRBJ2-3
clone size: .
D gene: .
V gene: TRBV27
CDR3 protein: CASSLGGRVTDTQYF
CDR3 DNA: TGTGCCAGCAGTTTAGGCGGACGCGTCACAGATACGCAGTATTTT

J gene: TRBJ1-5
clone size: .
D gene: .
V gene: TRBV4-3
CDR3 protein: CASSQDSGTYQPQHF
CDR3 DNA: TGCGCCAGCAGCCAAGATTCCGGAACTTATCAGCCCCAGCATTTT

J gene: TRBJ2-3
clone size: .
D gene: .
V gene: TRBV29-1
CDR3 protein: CSVDPTATDTQYF
CDR3 DNA: TGCAGCGTGGACCCGACTGCCACAGATACGCAGTATTTT

J gene: TRBJ2-5
clone size: .
D gene: .
V gene: TRBV30
CDR3 protein: CAWSPAGQETQYF
CDR3 DNA: TGTGCCTGGAGTCCGGCAGGCCAAGAGACCCAGTACTTC

J gene: TRBJ2-3
clone size: few
D gene: .
V gene: TRBV7-2
CDR3 protein: CASSQSGAGADTQYF
CDR3 DNA: TGTGCCAGCAGCCAATCAGGGGCAGGGGCAGATACGCAGTATTTT

J gene: TRBJ2-3
clone size: .
D gene: TRBD1
V gene: TRBV6-5
CDR3 protein: CASSLTGGLGTQYF
CDR3 DNA: TGTGCCAGCTCCCTGACAGGGGGCCTGGGTACGCAGTATTTT

J gene: TRBJ2-3
clone size: .
D gene: TRBD2
V gene: TRBV18
CDR3 protein: CASSPVAGGPTDTQYF
CDR3 DNA: TGTGCCAGCTCACCGGTGGCGGGAGGGCCAACAGATACGCAGTATTTT

J gene: TRBJ1-1
clone size: .
D gene: TRBD1
V gene: TRBV20-1
CDR3 protein: CSRTGTAEAFF
CDR3 DNA: TGCAGTCGCACCGGGACAGCCGAAGCTTTCTTT

J gene: TRBJ1-3
clone size: .
D gene: .
V gene: TRBV6-1
CDR3 protein: CASSDNSHFSGNTIYF
CDR3 DNA: TGTGCCAGCAGTGACAACTCCCACTTCTCTGGAAACACCATATATTTT

J gene: TRBJ1-2
clone size: .
D gene: TRBD1
V gene: TRBV30
CDR3 protein: CAWRGTGGYGYTF
CDR3 DNA: TGTGCCTGGAGGGGAACAGGGGGCTATGGCTACACCTTC

J gene: TRBJ1-1
clone size: .
D gene: .
V gene: TRBV20-1
CDR3 protein: CSARRGYEAFF
CDR3 DNA: TGCAGTGCCCGGCGGGGATATGAAGCTTTCTTT

J gene: TRBJ2-3
clone size: .
D gene: .
V gene: TRBV3-1/TRBV3-2
CDR3 protein: CASRRDSTDTQYF
CDR3 DNA: TGTGCCAGCAGGCGGGACAGCACAGATACGCAGTATTTT

J gene: TRBJ1-1
clone size: .
D gene: TRBD1
V gene: TRBV5-1
CDR3 protein: CASSVNRGSVTEAFF
CDR3 DNA: TGCGCCAGCAGCGTAAACAGGGGGTCTGTCACTGAAGCTTTCTTT

J gene: TRBJ1-1
clone size: .
D gene: TRBD1
V gene: TRBV5-4
CDR3 protein: CASSSTGAMNTEAFF
CDR3 DNA: TGTGCCAGCAGTTCGACAGGGGCCATGAACACTGAAGCTTTCTTT

J gene: TRBJ2-7
clone size: .
D gene: TRBD1
V gene: TRBV11-3
CDR3 protein: CASSPGQGNYEQYF
CDR3 DNA: TGTGCCAGCAGCCCGGGACAGGGGAACTACGAGCAGTACTTC

J gene: TRBJ2-3
clone size: .
D gene: .
V gene: TRBV6-5
CDR3 protein: CASSYLGQNTQYF
CDR3 DNA: TGTGCCAGCAGTTACTTGGGACAAAATACGCAGTATTTT

J gene: TRBJ1-4
clone size: .
D gene: .
V gene: TRBV3-1/TRBV3-2
CDR3 protein: CASSHQEGEKLFF
CDR3 DNA: TGTGCCAGCAGCCACCAGGAGGGGGAAAAACTGTTTTTT

J gene: TRBJ2-1
clone size: .
D gene: .
V gene: TRBV28
CDR3 protein: CASSLVRYEQFF
CDR3 DNA: TGTGCCAGCAGTTTGGTCCGATATGAGCAGTTCTTC

J gene: TRBJ1-5
clone size: .
D gene: TRBD1
V gene: TRBV19
CDR3 protein: CASMGQGFNQPQHF
CDR3 DNA: TGTGCCAGTATGGGACAGGGGTTTAATCAGCCCCAGCATTTT

J gene: TRBJ2-3
clone size: once
D gene: .
V gene: TRBV7-9
CDR3 protein: CASPVGTEITDTQYF
CDR3 DNA: TGTGCCAGCCCGGTTGGGACTGAGATCACAGATACGCAGTATTTT

J gene: TRBJ2-1
clone size: .
D gene: TRBD2
V gene: TRBV4-2
CDR3 protein: CASSQRTSGALNEQFF
CDR3 DNA: TGTGCCAGCAGCCAACGGACTAGCGGGGCTCTAAATGAGCAGTTCTTC

J gene: TRBJ2-3
clone size: .
D gene: TRBD2
V gene: TRBV5-1
CDR3 protein: CASSLGGGSTDTQYF
CDR3 DNA: TGCGCCAGTTCCCTGGGAGGCGGGAGTACAGATACGCAGTATTTT

J gene: TRBJ2-7
clone size: .
D gene: .
V gene: TRBV11-3
CDR3 protein: CASSLGQGTSEQYF
CDR3 DNA: TGTGCCAGCAGCTTGGGGCAAGGGACCAGCGAGCAGTACTTC

J gene: TRBJ1-5
clone size: once
D gene: TRBD1
V gene: TRBV18
CDR3 protein: CASSPGTGNNQPQHF
CDR3 DNA: TGTGCCAGCTCACCCGGGACAGGGAACAATCAGCCCCAGCATTTT

J gene: TRBJ2-5
clone size: once
D gene: TRBD1
V gene: TRBV7-9
CDR3 protein: CASSLADRDRGQETQYF
CDR3 DNA: TGTGCCAGCAGCTTAGCCGACCGGGACAGGGGCCAAGAGACCCAGTACTTC

J gene: TRBJ1-2
clone size: .
D gene: .
V gene: TRBV24-1
CDR3 protein: CATSDGPNDEGYTF
CDR3 DNA: TGTGCCACCAGTGATGGCCCCAACGATGAGGGCTACACCTTC

J gene: TRBJ1-2
clone size: .
D gene: TRBD1
V gene: TRBV18
CDR3 protein: CASSQGQGARGYTF
CDR3 DNA: TGTGCCAGCTCACAGGGACAGGGGGCGCGAGGCTACACCTTC

J gene: TRBJ1-1
clone size: .
D gene: .
V gene: TRBV7-3
CDR3 protein: CASSLPSTEAFF
CDR3 DNA: TGTGCCAGCAGCTTACCGAGCACTGAAGCTTTCTTT

J gene: TRBJ1-4
clone size: once
D gene: TRBD1
V gene: TRBV7-9
CDR3 protein: CASSTRQGLPDNEKLFF
CDR3 DNA: TGTGCCAGCAGCACCCGACAGGGTTTACCAGATAATGAAAAACTGTTTTTT

J gene: TRBJ1-4
clone size: .
D gene: .
V gene: TRBV29-1
CDR3 protein: CSVEAHGNEKLFF
CDR3 DNA: TGCAGCGTTGAGGCGCATGGGAATGAAAAACTGTTTTTT

J gene: TRBJ2-5
clone size: .
D gene: .
V gene: TRBV10-3
CDR3 protein: CAISESGAPTGETQYF
CDR3 DNA: TGTGCCATCAGTGAGTCAGGAGCGCCTACGGGAGAGACCCAGTACTTC

J gene: TRBJ1-4
clone size: .
D gene: .
V gene: TRBV5-6
CDR3 protein: CASSLIEYSEKLFF
CDR3 DNA: TGTGCCAGCAGCTTGATAGAGTATTCGGAAAAACTGTTTTTT

J gene: TRBJ1-2
clone size: .
D gene: TRBD1
V gene: TRBV6-5
CDR3 protein: CASSYSGTGINYGYTF
CDR3 DNA: TGTGCCAGCAGTTACTCCGGGACAGGGATTAACTATGGCTACACCTTC

J gene: TRBJ1-1
clone size: few
D gene: TRBD1
V gene: TRBV7-9
CDR3 protein: CASSPPFRQGDEAFF
CDR3 DNA: TGTGCCAGCAGCCCTCCATTCAGACAGGGGGATGAAGCTTTCTTT

J gene: TRBJ1-5
clone size: .
D gene: .
V gene: TRBV29-1
CDR3 protein: CSAGGINQPQHF
CDR3 DNA: TGCAGCGCAGGAGGGATCAATCAGCCCCAGCATTTT

J gene: TRBJ2-7
clone size: .
D gene: TRBD1
V gene: TRBV7-3
CDR3 protein: CASSWGTGEQYF
CDR3 DNA: TGTGCCAGCAGCTGGGGGACAGGGGAGCAGTACTTC

J gene: TRBJ1-1
clone size: .
D gene: .
V gene: TRBV5-1
CDR3 protein: CASSLRQRDTEAFF
CDR3 DNA: TGCGCCAGCAGCTTGCGGCAGAGGGACACTGAAGCTTTCTTT